One sample yielded the 20 T cell receptor beta chains listed below, sequenced in a study of response to subunit inactivated influenza vaccine. Each CDR3 protein is one row after TCRdb ran MiXCR on the RT-PCR reads. The sample yields about 700,000 distinct CDR3 sequences, roughly 13% seen once. This material consisted of PBMCs from blood, taken 14 to 15 days before vaccination. Receptors were obtained from a man between 45 and 60 years old who received an inactivated influenza vaccine.

There are many counts of this clonotype. The chain is built from TRBV20-1 and TRBJ2-1; D is perhaps TRBD2 (6 bases). V dropped 0 bases and J dropped 6 bases, with 15 bases sitting between them. CDR1 is DFQATT and CDR2 is SNEGSKA in the germline V gene (reference sequence). CDR3 length: 15 amino acids. The DNA of the CDR3 is TGCAGTGCTAGAGATGTGGTAGCGGACTCCAATGAGCAGTTCTTC. Protein product: CSARDVVADSNEQFF.

This chain joins TRBV12-3 or TRBV12-4 and TRBJ2-7; 9 bases align to TRBD1. The CDR3 totals 14 residues. Losses at the gene ends were 6 bases for V and 4 bases for J; bases not matched to a gene: 7. CDR3 residues: CASRIQGAVYEQYF. In DNA, the CDR3 is TGTGCCAGCAGGATACAGGGGGCGGTTTACGAGCAGTACTTC.

In this sample, this clonotype turned up a few times. V and J are TRBV7-9 and TRBJ2-3, with D unresolved. The germline V and J ends were trimmed by 5 bases and 7 bases, with 19 bases remaining between them. This CDR3 comprises 15 residues. Per the germline V gene, CDR1 is SEHNR and CDR2 is FQNEAQ (reference sequence). The CDR3 loop is CASSQMTRLGNTQYF. CDR3 bases: TGTGCCAGCAGCCAAATGACCCGCCTAGGAAATACGCAGTATTTT. Full variable domain (outside the CDR3, taken from reference TRBV7-9 and TRBJ2-3): DTGVSQNPRHKITKRGQNVTFRCDPISEHNRLYWYRQTLGQGPEFLTYFQNEAQLEKSRLLSDRFSAERPKGSFSTLEIQRTEQGDSAMYLCASSQMTRLGNTQYFGPGTRLTVL.

The chain is built from TRBV30 and TRBJ2-2; no firm D call. CDR3 length: 16 amino acids. The V end was cut by 5 bases, the J end by 0 bases, with 16 bases between. From germline, CDR1 is GTSNPN and CDR2 SVGIG (reference sequence). The CDR3 DNA follows: TGTGCCTGGTCTAGTGAAGATACTGCGAACACCGGGGAGCTGTTTTTT. It codes for CAWSSEDTANTGELFF.

This clonotype occurred a few times. The chain links TRBV20-1 to TRBJ2-5; 11 nucleotides agree with TRBD2. The CDR3 has 13 residues. Germline trimming cut 3 bases from V and 5 bases from J; bases unmatched to any gene: 2. The germline CDR1 and CDR2 sequences are DFQATT and SNEGSKA (reference sequence). The CDR3 loop is CSASRTSGETQYF. The DNA for the CDR3 is TGCAGTGCTAGTAGGACTAGCGGGGAGACCCAGTACTTC.

This clonotype has more than one count but fewer than ten. V gene TRBV5-1 combines with J gene TRBJ1-6; TRBD1 agrees at 12 bases. The CDR3 totals 17 residues. CDR1 SGHRS and CDR2 YFSETQ come from the germline V gene. Trimming at V came to 0 bases and at J to 8 bases, leaving 6 bases not matched to a gene. The CDR3 DNA follows: TGCGCCAGCAGCTTGGCCGGGACAGGGGGCCTTGATTCACCCCTCCACTTT. It translates to CASSLAGTGGLDSPLHF.

The gene calls are TRBV7-8 and TRBJ1-2; TRBD1 agrees at 9 bases. V gave up 3 bases and J gave up 5 bases; unmatched junction bases: 4. Germline-derived CDR1 and CDR2 are SGHVS and FQNEAQ. This CDR3 contains 14 residues. In nucleotides, the CDR3 is TGTGCCAGCAGCTTCGGGACAGGGTATTATGGCTACACCTTC. Amino acids: CASSFGTGYYGYTF. Complete variable domain (other parts from reference TRBV7-8 and TRBJ1-2): GAGVSQSPRYKVAKRGQDVALRCDPISGHVSLFWYQQALGQGPEFLTYFQNEAQLDKSGLPSDRFFAERPEGSVSTLKIQRTQQEDSAVYLCASSFGTGYYGYTFGSGTRLTVV.

Only a few counts were recorded for this clonotype. This CDR3 is CASSSRLAGRETQYF. In nucleotides, the CDR3 is TGTGCCAGCAGTTCCCGACTAGCGGGGAGAGAGACCCAGTACTTC. The rearrangement uses TRBV12-3 or TRBV12-4 and TRBJ2-5, with 11 bases lining up with TRBD2. The junction had 5 bases not matched to a gene; V was cut back by 4 bases and J by 4 bases. This CDR3 contains 15 residues.

This rearrangement joins TRBV20-1 to TRBJ2-1, with 7 bases lining up with TRBD2. CDR1 DFQATT and CDR2 SNEGSKA come from the germline V gene (reference sequence). J was trimmed by 9 bases and V by 6 bases; bases with no gene match: 11. The CDR3 has 13 amino acids. The CDR3 reads CSAHGLGNSEQFF. CDR3 DNA sequence: TGCAGTGCCCATGGACTAGGTAACAGTGAGCAGTTCTTC.

This clonotype showed up many times. J is TRBJ2-1 and V is TRBV7-8; 8 bases match TRBD2. Trimming cost V 3 bases and J 0 bases; bases outside gene matches: 4. Germline-derived CDR1 and CDR2 are SGHVS and FQNEAQ. This CDR3 spans 16 amino acids. The CDR3 bases are TGTGCCAGCAGCTTCGGGGGGGGGAGCTCCTACAATGAGCAGTTCTTC. Translation gives CASSFGGGSSYNEQFF.

In this sample, this clonotype turned up a few times. The chain employs TRBV5-5 and TRBJ2-4; D possibly uses TRBD1 or TRBD2 (5 bases each). This CDR3 has 16 residues. Germline V lookup: CDR1 SGHKS, CDR2 YYEKEE (reference sequence). V was trimmed by 3 bases and J by 8 bases, leaving 21 bases between them. The CDR3 DNA reads as TGTGCCAGCAGCTCCTCCCCGGGCTGGGTGGGGGACATTCAGTACTTC. Its translation is CASSSSPGWVGDIQYF.

This clonotype was observed a few times. The chain is built from TRBV20-1 and TRBJ2-5; D is undetermined. Trimming removed 1 base from V and 3 bases from J, with 9 bases in between. CDR1 is DFQATT and CDR2 is SNEGSKA in the germline V gene (reference sequence). This CDR3 is built from 13 residues. The CDR3 coding sequence is TGCAGTGCTAGAGTTTCTACAGAAGAGACCCAGTACTTC. Protein: CSARVSTEETQYF.

The rearrangement uses TRBV4-2 and TRBJ2-7, with a weak D call TRBD1 (6 bases). Germline values: CDR1 LGHNA, CDR2 YNFKEQ. V shed 8 bases and J shed 2 bases, with 22 bases lying between them. CDR3 size: 16 residues. The CDR3 region is CASGPGGALPTYEQYF. The CDR3 DNA reads as TGTGCCAGCGGCCCTGGGGGCGCTTTACCGACCTACGAGCAGTACTTC.

This clonotype was seen a handful of times. This chain links TRBV7-2 with TRBJ2-2; TRBD1 aligns across 8 bases. Germline V gene lookup returns CDR1 SGHTA and CDR2 FQGNSA. CDR3 length: 15 residues. The ends lost 4 bases at V and 6 bases at J; junction bases unmatched: 7. CDR3: CASSSPRGRSGELFF. The CDR3 bases are TGTGCCAGCAGCTCGCCCAGGGGGCGATCCGGGGAGCTGTTTTTT.

This clonotype was found a few times. J is TRBJ1-1 and V is TRBV6-5; possibly TRBD1 for D (6 bases). Trimming left V 4 bases short and J 1 base short, with 13 bases between. The CDR3 runs 15 residues. CDR1 and CDR2 from the germline V gene are MNHEY and SVGAGI. The CDR3 loop reads CASSLQGFANTEAFF. In DNA form, the CDR3 reads TGTGCCAGCAGTTTACAGGGATTCGCGAACACTGAAGCTTTCTTT.

The chain has TRBV20-1 and TRBJ2-1, with 8 bases matching TRBD2. Germline assignment: CDR1 DFQATT and CDR2 SNEGSKA (reference sequence). The ends lost 1 base at V and 4 bases at J; junction bases unmatched: 9. This CDR3 is 16 amino acids long. The CDR3 DNA reads TGCAGTGCTAGAGCGGTGAGCGGGAGAGATTACAATGAGCAGTTCTTC. This gives the protein CSARAVSGRDYNEQFF.

This clonotype was found a few times. The chain links TRBV7-9 to TRBJ2-5, with a tentative D call TRBD1 (5 bases). The V end lost 2 bases, the J end lost 2 bases, and 15 bases lay between the germline ends. Germline values: CDR1 SEHNR, CDR2 FQNEAQ (reference sequence). The CDR3 sequence is 16 residues long. The CDR3 nucleotides are TGTGCCAGCAGCTTAAGGACAACTTCAACTCAAGAGACCCAGTACTTC. Translation gives CASSLRTTSTQETQYF.

This chain links TRBV4-2 with TRBJ2-1; unclear D gene. V lost 0 bases to trimming and J lost 8 bases, with 17 bases between them. The CDR3 length is 16 residues. The germline CDR1 and CDR2 sequences are LGHNA and YNFKEQ. The CDR3, as DNA: TGTGCCAGCAGCCAAGAATCCCAGCTAGGGTGGGATGAGCAGTTCTTC. Protein: CASSQESQLGWDEQFF.

This clonotype was seen at least ten times. The chain recombines TRBV20-1 with TRBJ2-2; D gene ambiguous. The germline V and J ends were trimmed by 5 bases and 10 bases, with 11 bases remaining between them. The CDR3 has 11 residues. Per germline, CDR1 DFQATT and CDR2 SNEGSKA (reference sequence). Here the CDR3 reads CSAVHRVELFF. The CDR3 DNA reads TGCAGTGCTGTACACCGGGTGGAGCTGTTTTTT.

In this sample, this clonotype turned up a few times. V usage is TRBV3-1 and J usage is TRBJ2-1; D not resolved. V was shortened by 1 base and J by 8 bases, with 9 bases between the two germline ends. This CDR3 contains 13 residues. The germline V gene has CDR1 LGHDT and CDR2 YNNKEL (reference sequence). The CDR3 nucleotides are TGTGCCAGCAGCCAAGTTTTAGGCTATGAGCAGTTCTTC. This sequence encodes CASSQVLGYEQFF.